These 11 T cell receptor beta chains were all obtained from the same sample, sequenced in a study of T cells in Graves' hyperthyroidism and ophthalmopathy. RNA transcripts gave rise to amplified TCR beta CDR3 regions. A first-round RT-PCR of the TCR CDR3 used the HTBI primer set. TCRdb used MiXCR to reprocess the multiplex PCR reads, holding one entry per CDR3 protein. The sample has hundreds of thousands of distinct CDR3 sequences; around 15% are singletons. The sequenced material came from blood. The receptor set was obtained from a woman between 40 and 55 years old with Graves' ophthalmopathy.

This clonotype has only a few counts. This chain links TRBV4-2 with TRBJ2-7; D call uncertain. The CDR3 contains 14 residues. Trimming stripped 0 bases from V and 1 base from J, with 7 bases between. Germline V gene lookup returns CDR1 LGHNA and CDR2 YNFKEQ. The CDR3 reads CASSQEPESYEQYF. The DNA for the CDR3 is TGTGCCAGCAGCCAAGAACCTGAGTCCTACGAGCAGTACTTC.

This clonotype was seen ten or more times. This sequence joins TRBV28 and TRBJ1-2; the D is unclear. The germline V gene encodes CDR1 MDHEN and CDR2 SYDVKM. The CDR3 contains 15 residues. The V gene lost 3 bases and the J gene lost 0 bases, with 11 bases spanning the gap. In nucleotides, the CDR3 is TGTGCCAGCAGTTTTGGGCAGGTTACTAACTATGGCTACACCTTC. As protein: CASSFGQVTNYGYTF.

V is TRBV12-3 or TRBV12-4 and J is TRBJ2-7; 9 bases are shared with TRBD1. Trimming cost V 6 bases and J 3 bases; bases outside gene matches: 9. The CDR3 consists of 15 residues. The chain's CDR3 is CASRGTGTGNYEQYF. CDR3 nucleotides: TGTGCCAGCAGGGGGACAGGGACAGGGAACTACGAGCAGTACTTC.

The CDR3 DNA sequence: TGTGCCAGCAGTGAACGCCGCGGGTCCCCCTACGAGCAGTACTTC. Translated, it gives CASSERRGSPYEQYF. The V gene is TRBV6-1, the J gene TRBJ2-7, with TRBD2 as a possible D gene (5 bases). V was pared by 2 bases and J by 2 bases, with 13 bases between. Germline V gene sequence: CDR1 MNHNS, CDR2 SASEGT. The CDR3 sequence is 15 residues long.

At least ten counts were recorded for this clonotype. This chain joins TRBV30 and TRBJ2-7, with D possibly matching TRBD2 (5 bases). CDR3 size: 12 residues. Trimming removed 0 bases from V and 6 bases from J, with 9 bases in between. Germline CDR1 GTSNPN, CDR2 SVGIG (reference sequence). CDR3 amino acids: CAWSVLGIEQYF. Written as DNA, the CDR3 is TGTGCCTGGAGTGTACTAGGAATCGAGCAGTACTTC.

This clonotype occurred many times. The chain uses TRBV6-2 or TRBV6-3 and TRBJ2-7; a weak D match, TRBD1 (6 bases). V gave up 2 bases and J gave up 0 bases, with 20 bases separating them. Germline CDR1 MNHEY, CDR2 SVGEGT. This CDR3 region has 18 residues. In DNA form, the CDR3 reads TGTGCCAGCAGTTACAGAACACCAAACCGGGACAACTCCTACGAGCAGTACTTC. Residues: CASSYRTPNRDNSYEQYF.

Concerning this clonotype: A much larger clone differs by one base, so this may be a read error. The chain combines TRBV24-1 with TRBJ2-2; D gene unclear. Trimming took 3 bases from V and 6 from J, leaving 10 bases between them. CDR1 and CDR2 from the germline V gene are KGHDR and SFDVKD. The CDR3 loop spans 14 amino acids. The CDR3 region is CATSDPPRPGELFF. In nucleotides, the CDR3 is TGTGCCACCAGTGATCCCCCTCGGCCCGGGGAGCTGTTTTTT.

This clonotype was recorded a few times. CDR3 loop: CAISENGVNTGELFF. As DNA, the CDR3 is TGTGCCATCAGTGAAAACGGGGTGAACACCGGGGAGCTGTTTTTT. The chain is built from TRBV10-3 and TRBJ2-2; tentative D call: TRBD2 (5 bases). This CDR3 has 15 residues. The ends were cut back, 3 bases at V and 1 base at J, with 9 bases in the middle. Germline-derived CDR1 and CDR2 are ENHRY and SYGVKD.

This clonotype was detected many times. This rearrangement joins TRBV19 to TRBJ1-5, with 9 bases aligning to TRBD1. The CDR3 runs 17 residues. The J segment lost 6 bases and the V segment lost 4 bases, leaving 13 bases of the junction unmatched. From germline, CDR1 is LNHDA and CDR2 SQIVND (reference sequence). The CDR3 nucleotides are TGTGCCAGTAGTAATCTGGGTACAGGGGGCGAGGTTCAGCCCCAGCATTTT. It specifies CASSNLGTGGEVQPQHF.

The chain has TRBV5-6 and TRBJ1-2; 9 nucleotides agree with TRBD1. CDR1 SGHDT and CDR2 YYEEEE come from the germline V gene. The CDR3 runs 16 residues. The junction had 11 bases not matched to a gene; V was cut back by 4 bases and J by 4 bases. The CDR3 bases are TGTGCCAGCAGCATCGGACAGGGGAGCGGTGCCTATGGCTACACCTTC. Translating gives CASSIGQGSGAYGYTF.

This clonotype has at least ten counts. This chain uses TRBV6-1 with TRBJ1-2; maybe TRBD1 (5 bases). V was trimmed by 7 bases and J by 2 bases, leaving 20 bases between them. This CDR3 contains 16 residues. Germline values: CDR1 MNHNS, CDR2 SASEGT. The CDR3 nucleotides are TGTGCCAGCACGTCAATCCAGACAGTCCTCAACTATGGCTACACCTTC. As protein: CASTSIQTVLNYGYTF.